The entry that follows covers one T cell receptor beta chain sequence. Trimming at V came to 4 bases and at J to 4 bases, leaving 15 bases not matched to a gene. This CDR3 spans 18 amino acids. The germline gives CDR1 SGHTA, CDR2 FQGNSA. The source of the sample is a study of blood T cell repertoires in COVID-19. TCRdb keeps only in-frame clones here, not all; method: immunoSEQ multiplex PCR. The data show over 75,000 clones, with almost 85% seen just once and more than 1% held by the top ten. V and J are TRBV7-2 and TRBJ2-3; TRBD2 matches 9 bases. This receptor was identified in an elderly woman with acute or convalescent COVID-19. The specimen sequenced was peripheral blood. CDR3 DNA: TGTGCCAGCAGCTCATCCCGAATAGCGGGAGCTAGGTCAGATACGCAGTATTTT. Protein product: CASSSSRIAGARSDTQYF.